The following is a T cell receptor (beta chain) sequence with its context. The V gene's germline CDR1 is SQVTM and CDR2 ANQGSEA. Trimming took 7 bases from V and 4 from J, leaving 17 bases between them. This CDR3 is 14 amino acids long. Using immunoSEQ multiplex PCR, the repertoire was profiled, and TCRdb retains in-frame clones only, with some absent. The sample lists around 19,000 clones; 87% were seen once. This sample is part of a study of T cell changes during pregnancy in multiple sclerosis. The receptor was derived from a female donor in good health, enrolled as a control in a pregnancy study. The sequenced sample was CD8+ T cells from peripheral blood mononuclear cells, obtained in the third trimester of pregnancy. V gene TRBV29-1 combines with J gene TRBJ2-1; weak D call: TRBD2 (6 bases). Here the CDR3 DNA reads TGCAGCGCCCGCGGGGCGGGACCATACAATGAGCAGTTCTTC. Its protein is CSARGAGPYNEQFF.